The text below deals with one T cell receptor beta chain. This clonotype occurred a few times. This clone's antigen is unknown. Per-base quality was not reported, and no clone a single base away is much larger than it. The data were obtained in a study of response to subunit inactivated influenza vaccine (dated by TCRdb to between 2018 and 2020). Some background on the complete study: To follow how T cells responded to a trivalent subunit inactivated influenza vaccine, the researchers relied on deep quantitative profiling of the T cell receptor repertoire.

Libraries were prepared through RT-PCR. Sequencing relied on an Illumina HiSeq 2500. The public reads were reanalyzed by TCRdb: fastp trimming at Q25, MiXCR alignment, in-frame beta chains only. Every CDR3 protein is listed once, alongside the most common genes and DNA of its rows. Here the sample has about 520,000 distinct CDR3 sequences; about 25% occur a single time. 1.5% to 2% of the sample is held by the ten biggest clonotypes. V lost 3 bases and J lost 1 base, and the count of bases not matched to a germline gene is 1. CDR1 and CDR2, looked up from the germline V gene, are SGHTA and FQGNSA. The CDR3 runs 14 amino acids, cysteine and phenylalanine included. Only the CDR3 DNA stays, 42 bases, in frame from base 1. Broad study findings and their caveats: It was suggested by the authors that each seasonal influenza vaccination may recruit only a limited number of new T cells.

The chain is encoded by TRBV7-2 joined to TRBJ2-3; 7 bases in between match TRBD1. The sample in question was CD4+ T cells sorted from PBMCs, obtained more than 4 days after vaccination. This receptor was identified in a man in his fifties who received an inactivated influenza vaccine. Donor details come from another sample of the same person, matched by shared clones. The CDR3 is CASSFQGGTDTQYF. Here is the DNA: TGTGCCAGCAGCTTTCAGGGGGGCACAGATACGCAGTATTTT. Supplemented by the reference TRBV7-2 and TRBJ2-3 proteins around the CDR3, the complete variable domain is GAGVSQSPSNKVTEKGKDVELRCDPISGHTALYWYRQSLGQGLEFLIYFQGNSAPDKSGLPSDRFSAERTGGSVSTLTIQRTQQEDSAVYLCASSFQGGTDTQYFGPGTRLTVL.